This entry concerns a single TCR beta chain. The DNA ends 3 residues before the CDR3 does, and the rest of the CDR3 is filled in from the germline J gene. Average input was around 1,100 ng genomic DNA for immunoSEQ TCR beta CDR3 amplification. The data were produced by immunoSEQ multiplex PCR, yet TCRdb's version contains in-frame clones alone and is incomplete. Seen in this sample are 30,000 to 45,000 clones; the ten most common clones hold around 6.4%. This sample stems from a study of T cells in women clearing cervical HPV infection. The V gene lost 6 bases and the J gene lost 2 bases, with 4 bases spanning the gap. Looked up from germline, CDR1 is SNHLY and CDR2 is FYNNEI. The CDR3 has 11 amino acids.

What was sequenced was blood buffy coat. The chain recombines TRBV2 with TRBJ1-2; no firm D call. The clonotype originates from a woman between 18 and 70 years old with a cervical HPV16 infection that either progressed to CIN3+ or cleared (not recorded which). CDR3 sequence: CASRANYGYTF. The part of the CDR3 DNA that was read is TGTGCCAGCAGGGCCAACTATGGC. Looking up the rest from reference TRBV2 and TRBJ1-2 gives the full variable domain: EPEVTQTPSHQVTQMGQEVILRCVPISNHLYFYWYRQILGQKVEFLVSFYNNEISEKSEIFDDQFSVERPDGSNFTLKIRSTKLEDSAMYFCASRANYGYTFGSGTRLTVV.